Sequencing of this TCR beta chain was carried out in a study of blood T cells in healthy people across ages. The CDR3 has 18 residues. It was with a sample-barcoded 5' primer and a J-beta primer mix that a second PCR of about 6 to 12 cycles was run. Tagging of each cDNA molecule was performed by a template-switch adaptor with 12 random nucleotides. TCRdb re-called the 5' RACE reads through MiXCR, storing one row per CDR3 protein. The sample holds over a million distinct CDR3 sequences, roughly 43% seen once. Specimen: blood. The V gene is TRBV21-1, the J gene TRBJ2-2; TRBD2, the table's D call, lacks a check against the DNA. TRBV21-1 is a documented pseudogene. The source is a woman aged 18-29 years in good health. The CDR3 loop reads CARAGLAGPLLNTGELFF. CDR3 bases: TGTGCCAGAGCAGGACTAGCGGGACCCCTCTTGAACACCGGGGAGCTGTTTTTT.